This paragraph reports one T cell receptor beta chain. Its specificity is not known. The CDR3 is made up of 16 amino acids. The germline CDR1 and CDR2 sequences are DFQATT and SNEGSKA (reference sequence). These data come from a study of blood T cells in healthy people across ages. Study-wide results and caveats: There were more naive CD4+ cells and higher diversity in long-lived donors than in aged donors.

The sample, around 10 milliliters of peripheral blood, was drawn from each donor. Combining a sample-barcoded 5' primer with a J-beta primer mix, a second PCR ran for 7 to 11 cycles. Each sample yielded at least 2.5 million CDR3-containing paired-end reads. TCRdb re-analysed the 5' RACE reads in MiXCR, keeping a single row per CDR3 protein. The data contain 910,000 or so distinct CDR3 sequences, 45% to 60% of them singletons. This chain joins TRBV20-1 and TRBJ2-4; TRBD2 matches at 10 bases. The tail of the sequence fits TRBJ2-7 better, so the J call may be wrong. The receptor comes from a woman aged 60 to 75 in good health. Input material: blood. The CDR3, as DNA: TGCAGTGCTACTTTGCCTAGCGGGAGACTATCCCACGAGCAGTACTTC. Protein product: CSATLPSGRLSHEQYF.